The rows below give T cell receptor beta chains drawn from one sample of a study of Tregs in tolerant kidney transplant recipients. Only in-frame clones appear in the TCRdb table, and some are missing; sequencing was by immunoSEQ multiplex PCR. The sample comprises about 240,000 clones, around 81% of which are singletons, and approximately 0.69% rests with the top ten. The source material was CD4+ T cells from blood. The source is a human donor in good health. Each CDR3 is given with its conserved first and last residue. A D gene is named only where the DNA matches it firmly. Clone size, where shown, is once, few, many, or a class for clones that have expanded.

clone size	D gene	J gene	V gene	CDR3 DNA	CDR3 protein
.	.	TRBJ2-7	TRBV29-1	TGCAGCGTTGGGGGCGAGGTCTCCTACGAGCAGTACTTC	CSVGGEVSYEQYF
.	.	TRBJ1-3	TRBV9	TGTGCCAGCAGTTATAGGCTCTCTGGAAACACCATATATTTT	CASSYRLSGNTIYF
.	.	TRBJ1-2	TRBV14	TGTGCCAGCAGCCAAAACGTATTCTATGGCTACACCTTC	CASSQNVFYGYTF
few	TRBD1	TRBJ2-1	TRBV30	TGTGCCTGGAGTGGTGGGACAGGGCGAAGAGGCTCCTACAATGAGCAGTTCTTC	CAWSGGTGRRGSYNEQFF
.	TRBD1	TRBJ1-2	TRBV5-1	TGCGCCAGCAGCGCCACAGGGGATAATGGCTACACCTTC	CASSATGDNGYTF
.	.	TRBJ1-5	TRBV5-8	TGTGCCAGCGATGGGGGGGGGACTCAGCCCCAGCATTTT	CASDGGGTQPQHF
.	.	TRBJ1-6	TRBV7-6	TGTGCCAGCAGCCCCCTTAATTCACCCCTCCACTTT	CASSPLNSPLHF
.	.	TRBJ2-5	TRBV7-7	TGTGCTAGCAGCTTAGGGTCTTATGAGACCCAGTACTTC	CASSLGSYETQYF
.	.	TRBJ1-1	TRBV6-6	TGTGCCAGCAGACGACCGACCGGAACTGAAGCTTTCTTT	CASRRPTGTEAFF
few	TRBD2	TRBJ2-3	TRBV5-1	TGCGCCAGCAGCCCCGGACTAGCGGGGACCACAGATACGCAGTATTTT	CASSPGLAGTTDTQYF
.	TRBD2	TRBJ2-1	TRBV6-4	TGTGCCAGCAGTGAAGCGGGAGTATCCTACAATGAGCAGTTCTTC	CASSEAGVSYNEQFF
few	.	TRBJ2-7	TRBV5-3	TGTGCCAGAAGACCTGCGGGGTTGGAATACGAGCAGTACTTC	CARRPAGLEYEQYF
.	TRBD2	TRBJ2-7	TRBV9	TGTGCCAGCAGCCCCAGAGGTGTGGTGGCTAGCGGGAGCGTTTCCTACGAGCAGTACTTC	CASSPRGVVASGSVSYEQYF
.	TRBD2	TRBJ2-1	TRBV29-1	TGCAGCGGCACCTCGACTAGCGGGGGGGCAGGAAGTGGCTACAATGAGCAGTTCTTC	CSGTSTSGGAGSGYNEQFF
.	.	TRBJ2-5	TRBV7-6	TGTGCCAGCAGCTTGCAAGAGACCCAGTACTTC	CASSLQETQYF
.	.	TRBJ2-1	TRBV6-1	TGTGCCAGCAGTGAACAACCCGGGGTCTACAATGAGCAGTTCTTC	CASSEQPGVYNEQFF
once	.	TRBJ2-3	TRBV18	TGTGCCAGCTCCACCCGACGGCCGACCTGGGATACGCAGTATTTT	CASSTRRPTWDTQYF
few	.	TRBJ2-7	TRBV19	TGTGCCAGTAGTACGACCCACAGCTCCTACGAGCAGTACTTC	CASSTTHSSYEQYF
.	.	TRBJ2-3	TRBV19	TGTGCCTCCCGATTAGGGCAGGGGCGCACAGATACGCAGTATTTT	CASRLGQGRTDTQYF
.	TRBD1	TRBJ1-5	TRBV6-1	TGTGCCACCGGGACAGTTCTCAATCAGCCCCAGCATTTT	CATGTVLNQPQHF
.	.	TRBJ1-5	TRBV9	TGTGCCAGCAGCGTCCAACCTAGCAATCAGCCCCAGCATTTT	CASSVQPSNQPQHF